A single sample is the source of the 9 T cell receptor beta chains below, sequenced in a study of glioma-infiltrating T cells after dendritic cell vaccination. Assay used: immunoSEQ multiplex PCR; TCRdb lists only in-frame clones, some missing. Of 90,000 to 100,000 clones in the sample, over 60% are singletons; the top ten hold 6%. The input for sequencing was blood, taken before dendritic cell vaccination. The source of these receptors is a human donor with glioblastoma.

This rearrangement joins TRBV16 to TRBJ1-1; D unclear. This CDR3 comprises 15 residues. The germline CDR1 and CDR2 sequences are KGHSY and FQNENV. The V and J ends lost 0 bases and 5 bases respectively, with 13 bases between them. This CDR3 reads CASSQSILTYTEAFF. CDR3 in DNA: TGTGCCAGCAGCCAATCGATCCTCACATATACTGAAGCTTTCTTT.

The rearrangement uses TRBV6-1 and TRBJ1-3; TRBD1 is a possible D gene (5 bases). The V gene lost 3 bases and the J gene lost 3 bases, with 9 bases spanning the gap. The germline V gene has CDR1 MNHNS and CDR2 SASEGT. The length of the CDR3 is 14 residues. Here the CDR3 reads CASSDRVIGNTIYF. The DNA for the CDR3 is TGTGCCAGCAGTGACAGGGTCATTGGAAACACCATATATTTT.

Only a few counts were recorded for this clone. This chain links TRBV5-4 with TRBJ1-2; possibly TRBD1 for D (6 bases). The CDR3 runs 14 residues. Germline assignment: CDR1 SGHNT and CDR2 YYREEE (reference sequence). Deletions cut 1 base from V and 4 bases from J, with 11 bases between. The DNA for the CDR3 is TGTGCCAGCAGCTTGAAGACAGGCATCTATGGCTACACCTTC. Residues: CASSLKTGIYGYTF.

The rearrangement links TRBV7-9 to TRBJ2-2, with unresolved D. Germline V CDR1 and CDR2: SEHNR, FQNEAQ (reference sequence). The V end lost 4 bases, the J end lost 5 bases, and 5 bases lay between the germline ends. This CDR3 has 12 amino acids. The CDR3 here is CASSWPTGELFF. CDR3 sequence (DNA): TGTGCCAGCAGCTGGCCGACCGGGGAGCTGTTTTTT.

This clone has more than one count but fewer than ten. V is TRBV6-6 and J is TRBJ1-1; a weak D match, TRBD1 (5 bases). V lost 2 bases and J 0 bases, leaving 10 bases between the germline ends. This CDR3 spans 15 amino acids. CDR1 and CDR2 from the germline V gene are MNHNY and SVGAGI (reference sequence). CDR3 amino acids: CASSYTQVMNTEAFF. The DNA of the CDR3 is TGTGCCAGCAGTTACACACAGGTAATGAACACTGAAGCTTTCTTT.

This CDR3 is CASSSPSTDTQYF. For the CDR3, the DNA is TGTGCCAGCAGTTCCCCCTCCACAGATACGCAGTATTTT. The chain has TRBV28 and TRBJ2-3; D is ambiguous. This CDR3 comprises 13 residues. V dropped 4 bases and J dropped 2 bases, with 7 bases sitting between them. CDR1 and CDR2 (germline): MDHEN, SYDVKM.

This sequence joins TRBV19 and TRBJ1-6; D unclear. CDR3 length: 14 amino acids. V was cut by 3 bases and J by 5 bases, with 8 bases left in between. The V gene's germline CDR1 is LNHDA and CDR2 SQIVND (reference sequence). The CDR3 DNA follows: TGTGCCAGTAGTATGTCCGGGGATAATTCACCCCTCCACTTT. Translation gives CASSMSGDNSPLHF. The full variable domain, with the rest looked up from reference TRBV19 and TRBJ1-6, is DGGITQSPKYLFRKEGQNVTLSCEQNLNHDAMYWYRQDPGQGLRLIYYSQIVNDFQKGDIAEGYSVSREKKESFPLTVTSAQKNPTAFYLCASSMSGDNSPLHFGNGTRLTVT.

This chain links TRBV6-6 with TRBJ2-1, with 10 positions matching TRBD1. Looked up from germline, CDR1 is MNHNY and CDR2 is SVGAGI (reference sequence). V shed 0 bases, J shed 8 bases, and the junction held 7 bases outside the gene matches. The CDR3 loop spans 16 amino acids. The CDR3 sequence: CASSYSIGQGVDEQFF. The DNA of the CDR3 is TGTGCCAGCAGTTACTCGATTGGACAGGGGGTCGATGAGCAGTTCTTC.

Comments on this clone: An end of the junction differs from the germline gene, which may be a read error. In DNA form, the CDR3 reads TGTGCCAGCTCACCAACTAGCTCCTCCGAGCAGTACTTC. Translated: CASSPTSSSEQYF. The rearrangement links TRBV18 to TRBJ2-7; perhaps TRBD2 as D (6 bases). Germline V gene data show CDR1 as KGHSH and CDR2 as LQKENI. The length of the CDR3 is 13 residues.